This entry lists 15 T cell receptor beta chains sequenced from one sample in a study of blood T cell repertoires in COVID-19. The assay was immunoSEQ multiplex PCR, and TCRdb's table has in-frame clones only and misses some. Of roughly 100,000 clones listed, about 89% are singletons. Sequences were obtained from peripheral blood. These receptors were obtained from a human donor in a cohort sampled during active COVID-19.

V usage is TRBV5-4 and J usage is TRBJ2-7; a possible D gene is TRBD2 (6 bases). Germline CDR1 SGHNT, CDR2 YYREEE (reference sequence). This CDR3 comprises 14 residues. Trimming stripped 1 base from V and 1 base from J, with 9 bases between. The CDR3: CASSLSGTSYEQYF. CDR3 coding DNA: TGTGCCAGCAGCTTGTCCGGGACTTCCTACGAGCAGTACTTC.

The V and J genes are TRBV19 and TRBJ1-1, with D possibly matching TRBD1 (6 bases). CDR3 length: 16 amino acids. Germline V gene data show CDR1 as LNHDA and CDR2 as SQIVND (reference sequence). The ends were cut back, 7 bases at V and 0 bases at J, with 18 bases in the middle. CDR3: CASIIAPGHLNTEAFF. CDR3 sequence (DNA): TGTGCCAGTATCATTGCGCCGGGACACCTGAACACTGAAGCTTTCTTT.

The V call is TRBV11-2, the J call TRBJ2-2, with a tentative D call TRBD2 (6 bases). Germline V gives CDR1 SGHAT, CDR2 FQNNGV. V lost 4 bases and J lost 2, with 14 bases in between. This CDR3 spans 16 amino acids. CDR3 region: CASSSSEGLNTGELFF. The CDR3 coding sequence is TGTGCCAGCAGCTCTAGCGAGGGCTTAAACACCGGGGAGCTGTTTTTT.

The chain combines TRBV5-1 with TRBJ2-1, with 8 bases matching TRBD2. The CDR3 length is 16 residues. V gave up 0 bases and J gave up 8 bases; unmatched junction bases: 10. Looked up from germline, CDR1 is SGHRS and CDR2 is YFSETQ. CDR3 loop: CASSLGTSYKMDEQFF. The CDR3 region has the DNA TGCGCCAGCAGCTTGGGGACTAGCTATAAGATGGATGAGCAGTTCTTC.

The V and J genes are TRBV6-6 and TRBJ1-2; possibly TRBD1 for D (5 bases). The germline gives CDR1 MNHNY, CDR2 SVGAGI (reference sequence). The germline V and J ends were trimmed by 5 bases and 2 bases, with 12 bases remaining between them. CDR3 length equals 14 residues. CDR3 DNA: TGTGCCAGCAGTCAACAGGAAACCAACTATGGCTACACCTTC. Residues: CASSQQETNYGYTF.

This chain joins TRBV18 and TRBJ1-2; 7 bases line up with TRBD1. The V segment lost 3 bases and the J segment 8 bases; nucleotides outside the gene matches: 12. This CDR3 spans 15 amino acids. Germline-derived CDR1 and CDR2 are KGHSH and LQKENI. CDR3 region: CASSPVTGQSKGYTF. CDR3 bases: TGTGCCAGCTCACCGGTCACGGGACAGTCGAAAGGCTACACCTTC.

The genes are TRBV3-1 (or the pseudogene TRBV3-2) and TRBJ2-3, with TRBD2 matching 7 bases. This CDR3 is built from 22 residues. Germline V lookup: CDR1 LGHDT, CDR2 YNNKEL (reference sequence). V gave up 4 bases and J gave up 0 bases; unmatched junction bases: 25. The CDR3 spells CASSPLPGASGILFFSTDTQYF. DNA for the CDR3: TGTGCCAGCAGCCCTCTTCCGGGCGCTAGCGGTATACTATTCTTTAGCACAGATACGCAGTATTTT.

V usage is TRBV11-2 and J usage is TRBJ1-1; D possibly corresponds to TRBD1 (6 bases). This CDR3 has 15 residues. Germline CDR1 SGHAT, CDR2 FQNNGV. The V and J ends lost 3 bases and 2 bases respectively, with 13 bases between them. The CDR3 nucleotides are TGTGCCAGCAGCTTTGGGGGCAGGGACAACACTGAAGCTTTCTTT. Translating it yields CASSFGGRDNTEAFF.

The chain recombines TRBV5-4 with TRBJ2-2; 10 nucleotides match TRBD2. V lost 0 bases and J lost 5; bases outside the gene matches: 7. The CDR3 has 17 amino acids. Germline CDR1 reads SGHNT; CDR2 reads YYREEE (reference sequence). This chain's CDR3 is CASSLANSGRGTGELFF. The CDR3 nucleotides read TGTGCCAGCAGCTTGGCCAACAGCGGGAGGGGTACCGGGGAGCTGTTTTTT.

This rearrangement joins TRBV11-2 to TRBJ2-4, with a tentative D call TRBD1 (5 bases). The CDR3 runs to 15 residues. Trimming removed 6 bases from V and 8 bases from J, with 20 bases in between. Germline V gives CDR1 SGHAT, CDR2 FQNNGV. DNA for the CDR3: TGTGCCAGCAGTTGGACCAGGGATTTTCGGGACATTCAGTACTTC. This encodes CASSWTRDFRDIQYF.

The chain carries TRBV2 and TRBJ2-5; D is unclear. CDR3 length: 12 amino acids. The germline V gene has CDR1 SNHLY and CDR2 FYNNEI. The V end lost 5 bases, the J end lost 0 bases, and 4 bases lay between the germline ends. DNA of the CDR3: TGTGCCAGCAGTCCGTACCAAGAGACCCAGTACTTC. Its protein product is CASSPYQETQYF.

This clone was counted a few times. The chain employs TRBV6-5 and TRBJ2-7; D gene uncertain. Germline V gene lookup returns CDR1 MNHEY and CDR2 SVGAGI. This CDR3 has 13 residues. The V end lost 2 bases, the J end lost 6 bases, and 11 bases lay between the germline ends. CDR3 nucleotide sequence: TGTGCCAGCAGTTACCTCTCCTTCGGCGAGCAGTACTTC. Translating gives CASSYLSFGEQYF.

This rearrangement joins TRBV7-2 to TRBJ1-2; weak D call: TRBD1 (6 bases). Germline CDR1 is SGHTA and CDR2 is FQGNSA. The CDR3 has 14 residues. V lost 5 bases, J lost 9 bases, and 19 bases lay in between. CDR3 residues: CASSRLLQGSSYTF. The DNA of the CDR3 is TGTGCCAGCAGCCGGCTACTACAGGGTTCGAGCTACACCTTC.

This chain links TRBV12-3 or TRBV12-4 with TRBJ1-2; 7 nucleotides line up with TRBD1. This CDR3 is built from 13 residues. The trim removed 5 bases at V and 3 bases at J, leaving 3 bases unmatched. The CDR3 spells CASSVGQHYGYTF. Written as DNA, the CDR3 is TGTGCCAGCAGTGTGGGACAGCACTATGGCTACACCTTC.

The rearrangement links TRBV7-9 to TRBJ2-1; 11 nucleotides align to TRBD2. The CDR3 has 17 residues. Germline V gene sequence: CDR1 SEHNR, CDR2 FQNEAQ (reference sequence). The V segment lost 1 base and the J segment 7 bases; nucleotides outside the gene matches: 9. The CDR3 coding sequence is TGTGCCAGCAGCTTAGGAGTAGCGGGAGGGCCGGAGAATGAGCAGTTCTTC. As protein: CASSLGVAGGPENEQFF.